Shown below are 4 T cell receptor beta chains from a single sample sequenced in a study of regulatory T cells in long-lasting Graves disease (dated by TCRdb to the early 2020s). The library relied on multiplex PCR. The run used an Illumina HiSeq 4000. CDR3 regions were amplified by Arm-PCR with iRepertoire HTBI primers to construct TCR beta libraries. Using fastp trimming at Q25 and MiXCR clonotype assembly, TCRdb reanalyzed the public sequencing data and kept in-frame beta chains. Here each entry gathers all rows of one CDR3 protein and keeps the most common genes and DNA. For this sample the table gives 300,000 to 400,000 distinct CDR3 sequences, of which roughly a fifth were detected only once. Clones ranked in the top ten supply less than 35% of the sample. The sample's time point label, decoded: persistent/refractory GD, antithyroid drugs over 5 years with positive TRAb. RNA was extracted from PBMCs in TRIzol for both TCR sequencing and RNA sequencing.

The material was peripheral blood mononuclear cells (PBMCs), obtained when the disease was refractory, from a patient treated with antithyroid drugs. These receptors all come from a female donor with Graves disease.

This clonotype appeared a few times. V usage is TRBV7-3 and J usage is TRBJ2-1; TRBD2 agrees at 11 bases. Germline trimming cut 2 bases from V and 10 bases from J; bases unmatched to any gene: 7. There are 15 residues in the CDR3. The germline V gene has CDR1 SGHTA and CDR2 FQGTGA. The CDR3, as DNA: TGTGCCAGCAGCTTACAAGGTAGCGGGAGGGACGAGCAGTTCTTC. Encoded protein: CASSLQGSGRDEQFF.

This clonotype has a count of ten or more. V and J are TRBV30 and TRBJ2-5; no reliable D call. Germline V lookup: CDR1 GTSNPN, CDR2 SVGIG (reference sequence). The CDR3 runs 13 residues. Trimming cost V 2 bases and J 2 bases, with 9 bases left between them. Here the CDR3 DNA reads TGTGCCTGGAGTTGGCCCGAGCAAGAGACCCAGTACTTC. Protein product: CAWSWPEQETQYF. Combining the CDR3 with reference TRBV30 and TRBJ2-5 gives the whole variable domain SQTIHQWPATLVQPVGSPLSLECTVEGTSNPNLYWYRQAAGRGLQLLFYSVGIGQISSEVPQNLSASRPQDRQFILSSKKLLLSDSGFYLCAWSWPEQETQYFGPGTRLLVL.

This clonotype has a handful of counts. The V call is TRBV28, the J call TRBJ2-4, with 7 bases matching TRBD1. Germline V gene lookup returns CDR1 MDHEN and CDR2 SYDVKM. Losses at the gene ends were 8 bases for V and 6 bases for J; bases not matched to a gene: 7. The CDR3 totals 13 residues. The chain's CDR3 is CASAPTGVNIQYF. CDR3 bases: TGTGCCAGCGCTCCCACAGGGGTAAACATTCAGTACTTC.

This clonotype was observed many times. This chain uses TRBV11-2 with TRBJ2-5; D is uncertain. CDR1 SGHAT and CDR2 FQNNGV come from the germline V gene. CDR3 size: 13 residues. V was shortened by 1 base and J by 5 bases, with 8 bases between the two germline ends. The CDR3 DNA reads as TGTGCCAGCAGCTTAGGATCTTCGGAGACCCAGTACTTC. It is translated as CASSLGSSETQYF.